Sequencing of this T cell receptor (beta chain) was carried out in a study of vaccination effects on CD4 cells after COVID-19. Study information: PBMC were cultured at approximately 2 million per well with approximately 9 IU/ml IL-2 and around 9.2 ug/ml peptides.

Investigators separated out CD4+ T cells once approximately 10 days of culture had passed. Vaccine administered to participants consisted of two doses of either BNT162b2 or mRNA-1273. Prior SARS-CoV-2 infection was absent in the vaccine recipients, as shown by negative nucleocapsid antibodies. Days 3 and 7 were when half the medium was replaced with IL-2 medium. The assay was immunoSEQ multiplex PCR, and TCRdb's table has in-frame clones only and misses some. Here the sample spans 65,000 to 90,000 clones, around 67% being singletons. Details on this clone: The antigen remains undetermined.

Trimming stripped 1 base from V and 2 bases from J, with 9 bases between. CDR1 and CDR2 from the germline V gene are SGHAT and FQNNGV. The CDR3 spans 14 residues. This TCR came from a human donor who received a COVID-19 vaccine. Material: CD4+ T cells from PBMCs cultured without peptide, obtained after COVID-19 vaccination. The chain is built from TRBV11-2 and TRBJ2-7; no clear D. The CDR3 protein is CASSLAPGTYEQYV. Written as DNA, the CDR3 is TGTGCCAGCAGCTTAGCGCCCGGAACCTACGAGCAGTACGTC.